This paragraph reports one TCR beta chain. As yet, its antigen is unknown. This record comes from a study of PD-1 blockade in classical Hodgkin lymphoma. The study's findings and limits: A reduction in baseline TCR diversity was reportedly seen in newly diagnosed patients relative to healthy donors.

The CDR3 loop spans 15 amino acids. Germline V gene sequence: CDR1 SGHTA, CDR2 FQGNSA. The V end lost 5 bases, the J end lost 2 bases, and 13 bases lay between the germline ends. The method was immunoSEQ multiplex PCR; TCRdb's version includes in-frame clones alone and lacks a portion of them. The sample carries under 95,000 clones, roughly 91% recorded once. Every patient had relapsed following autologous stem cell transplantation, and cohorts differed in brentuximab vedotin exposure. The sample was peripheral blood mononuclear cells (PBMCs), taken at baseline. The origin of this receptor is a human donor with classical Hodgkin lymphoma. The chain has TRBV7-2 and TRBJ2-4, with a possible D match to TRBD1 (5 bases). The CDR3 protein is CASSPWGYPKNIQYF. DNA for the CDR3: TGTGCCAGCAGCCCATGGGGCTACCCCAAAAACATTCAGTACTTC.